Included here is one T cell receptor beta chain sequence, with context. TCRdb's copy holds only in-frame clones and misses some; the assay was immunoSEQ multiplex PCR. This table holds more than 30,000 clones, approximately 66% found once. After removal of 2 bases from V and 5 bases from J, the junction contained 5 bases not matched to a gene. Germline CDR1 and CDR2: MGHRA and YSYEKL. This CDR3 is built from 15 residues. These data originate in a study of radiotherapy plus CTLA-4 blockade in lung cancer. Treatment of patients with chemo-refractory metastatic non-small-cell lung cancer consisted of focal radiation plus CTLA-4 blockade with ipilimumab.

The chain uses TRBV4-1 and TRBJ1-4; TRBD1 agrees at 7 bases. Sequenced material: peripheral blood, taken from a patient treated with radiotherapy plus ipilimumab. The TCR originated in a human donor with non-small cell lung cancer who had stable disease on radiotherapy plus ipilimumab. The CDR3, as DNA: TGCGCCAGCAGCCAACCTTCGACAGGGAATGAAAAACTGTTTTTT. Protein: CASSQPSTGNEKLFF.